Listed here is a single T cell receptor (beta chain). The data were obtained in a study of shared T cell receptors in the human thymus. The CDR3 length is 17 residues. CDR1 and CDR2 (germline): ENHRY, SYGVKD. Trimming removed 0 bases from V and 7 bases from J; junction bases left unmatched: 4. TCRdb's table, derived via immunoSEQ multiplex PCR, lists solely in-frame clones and lacks some. In the table there are about 660,000 clones, about 90% of which are singletons. This sample also belongs to another study, concerning human thymus T cells. As that report states: The study used thymus tissue resected during corrective heart surgery.

Sequenced material: thymocytes. This sequence originates from a boy in the first two years of life with a congenital heart defect. The V gene is TRBV10-3, the J gene TRBJ2-1, with 15 positions matching TRBD2. The CDR3 DNA sequence: TGTGCCATCAGTGAGTCTTGGACTAGCGGGAGGGCGAATGAGCAGTTCTTC. Encoded protein: CAISESWTSGRANEQFF.